Described below is a single T cell receptor (beta chain) sequence and its context. Its antigen is unknown. An overlapping HIV-1 Gag peptide pool stimulated these cells at 0.95 to 1 ug/peptide/mL. Sorting selected CD4+ T cells upregulating both CD40 ligand and CD69. Before stimulation, PBMCs underwent CD8+ T cell depletion. These data originate in a study of persistence of HIV-infected CD4 T cells. Study background: A median of 8 years of suppressive ART preceded sampling. Overall study findings and caveats: Antigen-responding cells were enriched for degenerate expanded CDR3beta sequences. Bulk TCR data could not be restricted to HIV-1-infected CMV-responding cells.

Sequencing used immunoSEQ version 4 in survey mode. The protocol was immunoSEQ multiplex PCR, while the TCRdb copy is restricted to in-frame clones and leaves out a portion. The sample yields about 32,000 clones, less than 75% seen once. Trimming left V 4 bases short and J 0 bases short, with 15 bases between. Germline V CDR1 and CDR2: KGHSH, LQKENI. There are 16 residues in the CDR3. The chain links TRBV18 to TRBJ1-1; D possibly corresponds to TRBD1 (6 bases). The receptor's source is an adult man with HIV who was CMV-seropositive. Here the sequenced sample was CD4+ T cells sorted from PBMCs after approximately 19-hour stimulation, taken from a patient who received antiretroviral therapy. The DNA of the CDR3 is TGTGCCAGCTCACTTGAGAGGGGGGCAGTGAACACTGAAGCTTTCTTT. It yields the protein CASSLERGAVNTEAFF.